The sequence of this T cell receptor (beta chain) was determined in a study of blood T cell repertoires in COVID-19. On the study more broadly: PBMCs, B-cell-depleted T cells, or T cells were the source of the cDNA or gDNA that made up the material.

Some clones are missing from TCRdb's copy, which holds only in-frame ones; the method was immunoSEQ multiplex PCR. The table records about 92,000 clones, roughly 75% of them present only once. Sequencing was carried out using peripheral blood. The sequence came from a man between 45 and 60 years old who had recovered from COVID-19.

CDR3 protein: CASSRSESGQYF. The CDR3 region has the DNA TGTGCCAGCAGCCGATCTGAGTCGGGGCAGTACTTC. V gene TRBV3-1 (or the pseudogene TRBV3-2) combines with J gene TRBJ2-7; the D is unclear. V lost 4 bases, J lost 9 bases, and 13 bases lay in between. Germline assignment: CDR1 LGHDT and CDR2 YNNKEL (reference sequence). The CDR3 consists of 12 residues.